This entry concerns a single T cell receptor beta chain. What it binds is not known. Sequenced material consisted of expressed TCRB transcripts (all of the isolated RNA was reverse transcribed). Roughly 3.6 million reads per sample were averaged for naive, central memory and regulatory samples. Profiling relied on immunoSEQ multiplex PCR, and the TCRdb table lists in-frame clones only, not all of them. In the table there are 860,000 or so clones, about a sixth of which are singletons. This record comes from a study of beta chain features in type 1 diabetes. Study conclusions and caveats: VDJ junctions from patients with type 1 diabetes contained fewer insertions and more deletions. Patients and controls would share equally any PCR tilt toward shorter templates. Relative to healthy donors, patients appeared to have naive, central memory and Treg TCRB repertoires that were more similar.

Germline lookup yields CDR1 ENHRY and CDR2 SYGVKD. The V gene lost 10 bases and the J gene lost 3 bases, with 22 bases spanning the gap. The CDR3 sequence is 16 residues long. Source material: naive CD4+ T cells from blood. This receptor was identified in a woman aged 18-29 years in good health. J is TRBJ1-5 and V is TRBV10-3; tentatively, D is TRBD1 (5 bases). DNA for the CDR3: TGTGCCACCCGCCGACAGACGGGGGTCGACAATCAGCCCCAGCATTTT. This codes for CATRRQTGVDNQPQHF.